This TCR beta chain emerged from a study of control samples from healthy donors and cancer patients. Data came from immunoSEQ multiplex PCR; TCRdb stores just in-frame clones and leaves some out. The sample holds under 130,000 clones, roughly 85% seen once. Unmatched junction bases numbered 11, after V lost 6 bases and J lost 4 bases. Germline CDR1 is KGHSH and CDR2 is LQKENI. The CDR3 contains 15 residues. Sequencing was performed on blood. V usage is TRBV18 and J usage is TRBJ2-7; 8 nucleotides align to TRBD2. This TCR derives from a woman aged 50 to 60 in good health. The CDR3 spells CASSRDSGITYEQYF. The CDR3 region has the DNA TGTGCCAGCTCCCGAGATAGCGGGATCACTTACGAGCAGTACTTC. The complete variable domain, with remaining parts taken from reference TRBV18 and TRBJ2-7, reads NAGVMQNPRHLVRRRGQEARLRCSPMKGHSHVYWYRQLPEEGLKFMVYLQKENIIDESGMPKERFSAEFPKEGPSILRIQQVVRGDSAAYFCASSRDSGITYEQYFGPGTRLTVT.